Below are 24 T cell receptor beta chains sequenced from a single sample in a study of T cells in localized non-small cell lung cancer. Sequencing used immunoSEQ multiplex PCR; TCRdb keeps in-frame clones, though not all of them. The data show 72,000 or so clones, about nine tenths seen once. The sequencing used peripheral blood, collected before any cancer treatment. The receptor source for this set is a male donor older than 55 with stage III squamous cell lung carcinoma.

V is TRBV7-9 and J is TRBJ2-7; weak D call: TRBD1 (5 bases). This CDR3 has 13 residues. The germline V gene encodes CDR1 SEHNR and CDR2 FQNEAQ (reference sequence). Trimming left V 3 bases short and J 0 bases short, with 6 bases between. CDR3 nucleotide sequence: TGTGCCAGCAGCTTGGGGCCCTCCTACGAGCAGTACTTC. It yields the protein CASSLGPSYEQYF.

The gene calls are TRBV5-1 and TRBJ1-1, with 11 positions matching TRBD1. V lost 3 bases and J lost 5; bases outside the gene matches: 3. Germline V gene sequence: CDR1 SGHRS, CDR2 YFSETQ. The CDR3 extends over 14 amino acids. CDR3 protein: CASSWDRGRTEAFF. CDR3 DNA sequence: TGCGCCAGCAGCTGGGACAGGGGGAGGACTGAAGCTTTCTTT. The full variable domain, in which reference TRBV5-1 and TRBJ1-1 provide the parts outside the CDR3, is KAGVTQTPRYLIKTRGQQVTLSCSPISGHRSVSWYQQTPGQGLQFLFEYFSETQRNKGNFPGRFSGRQFSNSRSEMNVSTLELGDSALYLCASSWDRGRTEAFFGQGTRLTVV.

This chain uses TRBV2 with TRBJ2-3; TRBD1 agrees at 10 bases. The germline V gene has CDR1 SNHLY and CDR2 FYNNEI. J was trimmed by 4 bases and V by 6 bases; bases with no gene match: 4. The CDR3 runs to 14 residues. The DNA for the CDR3 is TGTGCCAGCAGGTCCGGACAGGGGGCAGATACGCAGTATTTT. Protein product: CASRSGQGADTQYF.

The chain employs TRBV29-1 and TRBJ1-5, with 7 positions matching TRBD1. After removal of 4 bases from V and 7 bases from J, the junction contained 7 bases not matched to a gene. Per germline, CDR1 SQVTM and CDR2 ANQGSEA. The CDR3 is made up of 13 amino acids. CDR3 in amino acids: CSVAQGVGQPQHF. CDR3 bases: TGCAGCGTTGCGCAGGGGGTAGGACAGCCCCAGCATTTT.

The V call is TRBV6-1, the J call TRBJ1-3; 7 nucleotides match TRBD1. The CDR3 contains 13 residues. CDR1 MNHNS and CDR2 SASEGT come from the germline V gene. V shed 5 bases, J shed 6 bases, and the junction held 4 bases outside the gene matches. The CDR3 DNA follows: TGTGCCAGCAGTAACCAGGGGGAAAACACCATATATTTT. Translated, it gives CASSNQGENTIYF.

This clone has only a few counts. The rearrangement uses TRBV11-1 and TRBJ1-1; D gene uncertain. This CDR3 has 13 residues. CDR1 is SGHAT, CDR2 FQDESV, per germline (reference sequence). V lost 5 bases and J lost 1, with 8 bases in between. DNA of the CDR3: TGTGCCAGCAGCGTAGGAAGGAACACTGAAGCTTTCTTT. Amino acids: CASSVGRNTEAFF.

This chain uses TRBV2 with TRBJ2-7; weak D call: TRBD1 (5 bases). The CDR3 length is 13 residues. Trimming left V 3 bases short and J 5 bases short, with 11 bases between. Germline loops: CDR1 SNHLY, CDR2 FYNNEI. CDR3 DNA: TGTGCCAGCAGTGACGGCAGGGTCAACGAGCAGTACGTC. This sequence encodes CASSDGRVNEQYV.

J is TRBJ1-1 and V is TRBV2, with D tentatively TRBD1 (6 bases). This CDR3 has 15 residues. CDR1 SNHLY and CDR2 FYNNEI come from the germline V gene. V lost 4 bases, J lost 1 base, and 13 bases lay in between. CDR3 in amino acids: CASSAEGVTNTEAFF. The CDR3, as DNA: TGTGCCAGCAGTGCAGAGGGGGTAACGAACACTGAAGCTTTCTTT.

The rearrangement joins TRBV4-1 to TRBJ2-1; TRBD2 aligns across 11 bases. Trimming cost V 4 bases and J 0 bases; bases outside gene matches: 14. This CDR3 spans 20 amino acids. Per germline, CDR1 MGHRA and CDR2 YSYEKL. Here the CDR3 DNA reads TGCGCCAGCAGCCCCTATGCTAGCGGGGGGAGGGGGAGCTCCTACAATGAGCAGTTCTTC. Its protein is CASSPYASGGRGSSYNEQFF.

The chain uses TRBV5-8 and TRBJ2-5; the D is unclear. This CDR3 is built from 14 residues. Germline lookup yields CDR1 SGHTS and CDR2 YDEGEE. Between the trimmed V and J ends, which lost 0 bases and 2 bases, there was a span of 8 bases. The CDR3 is CASSLGGPQETQYF. Written as DNA, the CDR3 is TGTGCCAGCAGCTTGGGGGGTCCTCAAGAGACCCAGTACTTC.

This chain links TRBV19 with TRBJ2-1, with 14 bases identical to TRBD2. Trimming cost V 5 bases and J 7 bases; bases outside gene matches: 4. This CDR3 has 15 residues. Germline V lookup: CDR1 LNHDA, CDR2 SQIVND (reference sequence). Here the CDR3 DNA reads TGTGCCAGTAGTGGACTAGCGGGGGGCATTAATGAGCAGTTCTTC. Protein product: CASSGLAGGINEQFF. The whole variable domain, filled in from reference TRBV19 and TRBJ2-1, reads DGGITQSPKYLFRKEGQNVTLSCEQNLNHDAMYWYRQDPGQGLRLIYYSQIVNDFQKGDIAEGYSVSREKKESFPLTVTSAQKNPTAFYLCASSGLAGGINEQFFGPGTRLTVL.

The V call is TRBV19, the J call TRBJ2-1; a weak D match, TRBD1 (6 bases). CDR3 length equals 13 residues. Trimming pared 4 bases from V and 13 bases from J, leaving 17 bases between. Germline V gene lookup returns CDR1 LNHDA and CDR2 SQIVND (reference sequence). CDR3 amino acids: CASSNVRGSPQFF. For the CDR3, the DNA is TGTGCCAGTAGTAATGTCAGGGGATCCCCCCAGTTCTTC. Based on the CDR3 plus reference TRBV19 and TRBJ2-1, the full variable domain is DGGITQSPKYLFRKEGQNVTLSCEQNLNHDAMYWYRQDPGQGLRLIYYSQIVNDFQKGDIAEGYSVSREKKESFPLTVTSAQKNPTAFYLCASSNVRGSPQFFGPGTRLTVL.

The chain joins TRBV6-5 to TRBJ1-6; D is uncertain. Looked up from germline, CDR1 is MNHEY and CDR2 is SVGAGI. There are 15 residues in the CDR3. Trimming removed 9 bases from V and 5 bases from J, with 17 bases in between. CDR3 nucleotide sequence: TGTGCCAGTTTAAAAAGGGTTTCGGATAATTCACCCCTCCACTTT. This codes for CASLKRVSDNSPLHF.

The V and J genes are TRBV5-4 and TRBJ2-2; 9 bases are shared with TRBD1. Germline V gene lookup returns CDR1 SGHNT and CDR2 YYREEE (reference sequence). The length of the CDR3 is 16 residues. V lost 4 bases and J lost 2; bases outside the gene matches: 6. CDR3 residues: CASSPGDRVNTGELFF. The CDR3 nucleotides read TGTGCCAGCAGCCCCGGGGACAGGGTAAACACCGGGGAGCTGTTTTTT.

The rearrangement links TRBV4-3 to TRBJ1-5; D gene ambiguous. Trimming left V 2 bases short and J 0 bases short, with 11 bases between. Per germline, CDR1 LGHNA and CDR2 YSLEER. There are 16 residues in the CDR3. This CDR3 reads CASSQTRGNSNQPQHF. The CDR3 nucleotides are TGCGCCAGCAGCCAAACACGTGGAAATAGCAATCAGCCCCAGCATTTT.

This chain uses TRBV7-6 with TRBJ2-7; the D gene is possibly TRBD2 (7 bases). V lost 3 bases, J lost 2 bases, and 20 bases lay in between. The germline V gene encodes CDR1 SGHVS and CDR2 FNYEAQ. The CDR3 spans 17 residues. In DNA, the CDR3 is TGTGCCAGCAGCTTCACGCTATGGGGGGGCTCCCCCTACGAGCAGTACGTC. This translates into CASSFTLWGGSPYEQYV.

This chain connects TRBV11-2 to TRBJ2-1, with 9 bases matching TRBD1. Germline values: CDR1 SGHAT, CDR2 FQNNGV. This CDR3 has 14 amino acids. The ends lost 5 bases at V and 7 bases at J; junction bases unmatched: 6. The CDR3 DNA reads TGTGCCAGCAGCCTAAGACAGGGGGGAAATGAGCAGTTCTTC. It codes for CASSLRQGGNEQFF.

Regarding this clone: The sample contains more than one DNA sequence encoding this CDR3. The chain is built from TRBV30 and TRBJ1-3; 9 bases are a match to TRBD1. Germline assignment: CDR1 GTSNPN and CDR2 SVGIG (reference sequence). J was trimmed by 7 bases and V by 2 bases; bases with no gene match: 9. The CDR3 sequence is 15 residues long. The CDR3 sequence is CAWSRIMTGGNTIYF. The CDR3 nucleotides are TGTGCCTGGAGTCGAATTATGACAGGGGGGAACACCATATATTTT.

This sequence joins TRBV6-5 and TRBJ1-1, with D possibly matching TRBD1 (6 bases). V was pared by 5 bases and J by 5 bases, with 18 bases between. The CDR3 covers 15 residues. The V gene's germline CDR1 is MNHEY and CDR2 SVGAGI. This chain's CDR3 is CASSRGVRGYTEAFF. CDR3 nucleotides: TGTGCCAGCAGTCGAGGGGTCAGGGGCTATACTGAAGCTTTCTTT.

V usage is TRBV5-5 and J usage is TRBJ1-1; no clear D gene. Trimming left V 5 bases short and J 8 bases short, with 22 bases between. The germline V gene has CDR1 SGHKS and CDR2 YYEKEE (reference sequence). The CDR3 sequence is 15 residues long. The DNA for the CDR3 is TGTGCCAGCAGACTGGCGGTGATTTTTCCCTTAGAAGCTTTCTTT. It codes for CASRLAVIFPLEAFF.

The chain carries TRBV5-1 and TRBJ1-1; TRBD1 matches at 9 bases. After removal of 0 bases from V and 7 bases from J, the junction contained 7 bases not matched to a gene. CDR1 and CDR2 (germline): SGHRS, YFSETQ. This CDR3 is built from 15 residues. In DNA, the CDR3 is TGCGCCAGCAGCTTGGGGACAGGGGAAAGGAGTGAAGCTTTCTTT. Protein sequence: CASSLGTGERSEAFF. Together with reference TRBV5-1 and TRBJ1-1, the CDR3 gives the full variable domain: KAGVTQTPRYLIKTRGQQVTLSCSPISGHRSVSWYQQTPGQGLQFLFEYFSETQRNKGNFPGRFSGRQFSNSRSEMNVSTLELGDSALYLCASSLGTGERSEAFFGQGTRLTVV.

The CDR3 DNA is TGCGCCAGTACAGAGCAGTCTAGCACAGATACGCAGTATTTT. It specifies CASTEQSSTDTQYF. The chain couples TRBV5-1 to TRBJ2-3; D gene ambiguous. The germline V gene encodes CDR1 SGHRS and CDR2 YFSETQ. This CDR3 comprises 14 residues. V shed 8 bases and J shed 0 bases, with 13 bases lying between them.

V usage is TRBV2 and J usage is TRBJ1-1; D uncertain. CDR1 and CDR2 from the germline V gene are SNHLY and FYNNEI. Trimming stripped 5 bases from V and 1 base from J, with 17 bases between. The length of the CDR3 is 16 residues. The CDR3 DNA reads as TGTGCCAGCAGTCCGGGCATCCACGCGACGAACACTGAAGCTTTCTTT. Its protein product is CASSPGIHATNTEAFF.

This rearrangement joins TRBV11-2 to TRBJ1-4, with D perhaps matching TRBD1 (6 bases). The CDR3 sequence is 16 residues long. Germline CDR1 and CDR2: SGHAT and FQNNGV. V was cut by 4 bases and J by 2 bases, with 14 bases left in between. The CDR3 here is CASSSYVQGTNEKLFF. CDR3 coding DNA: TGTGCCAGCAGCTCCTATGTACAGGGCACTAATGAAAAACTGTTTTTT.